This T cell receptor beta chain was sequenced during a study of CD8 T cells in ankylosing spondylitis. Overall study findings and caveats: Ankylosing spondylitis blood appeared to be characterized by a TCR beta motif of roughly eight highly homologous variants.

Quantitative barcoded 5'-RACE was used to prepare TCR beta libraries. MiXCR, applied by TCRdb to the 5' RACE reads, yields one record per CDR3 protein. The table records tens of thousands of distinct CDR3 sequences, less than 6% of them present only once. The CDR3 has 14 residues. Germline V gene data show CDR1 as SGHDT and CDR2 as YYEEEE. Trimming left V 4 bases short and J 4 bases short, with 14 bases between. This clonotype was seen a few times. Antigen specificity is unknown. V usage is TRBV5-6 and J usage is TRBJ2-5; D may correspond to TRBD1 or TRBD2 (5 bases each). Sequencing used blood, either unsorted or a sorted T cell fraction (not recorded which). The sequence came from a male donor with ankylosing spondylitis or in good health (not recorded which). Here the CDR3 reads CASSPGLAGETQYF. CDR3 coding DNA: TGTGCCAGCAGCCCGGGGCTCGCCGGAGAGACCCAGTACTTC.